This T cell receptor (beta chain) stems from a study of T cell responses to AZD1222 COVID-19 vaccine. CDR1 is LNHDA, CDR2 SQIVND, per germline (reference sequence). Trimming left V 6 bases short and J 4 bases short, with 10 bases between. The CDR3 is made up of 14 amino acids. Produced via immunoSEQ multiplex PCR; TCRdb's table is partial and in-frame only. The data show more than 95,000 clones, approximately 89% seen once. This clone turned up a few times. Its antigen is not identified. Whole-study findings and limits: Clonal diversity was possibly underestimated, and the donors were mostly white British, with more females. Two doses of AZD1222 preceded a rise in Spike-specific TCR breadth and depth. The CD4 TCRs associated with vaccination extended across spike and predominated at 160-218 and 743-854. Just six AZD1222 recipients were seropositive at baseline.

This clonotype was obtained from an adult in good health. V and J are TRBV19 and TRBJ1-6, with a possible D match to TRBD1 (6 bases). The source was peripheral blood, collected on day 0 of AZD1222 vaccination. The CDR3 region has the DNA TGTGCCAGTAGGGGAGACAGGTATAATTCACCCCTCCACTTT. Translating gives CASRGDRYNSPLHF.